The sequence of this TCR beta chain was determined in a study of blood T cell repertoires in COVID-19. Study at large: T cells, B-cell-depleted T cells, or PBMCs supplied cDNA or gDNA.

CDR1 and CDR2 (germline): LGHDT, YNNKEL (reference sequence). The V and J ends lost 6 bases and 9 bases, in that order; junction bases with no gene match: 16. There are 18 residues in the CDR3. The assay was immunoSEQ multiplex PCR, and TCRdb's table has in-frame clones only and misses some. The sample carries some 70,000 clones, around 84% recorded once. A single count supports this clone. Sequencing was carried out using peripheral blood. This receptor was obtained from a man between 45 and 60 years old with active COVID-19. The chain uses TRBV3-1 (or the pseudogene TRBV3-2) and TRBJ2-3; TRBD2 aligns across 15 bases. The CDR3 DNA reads TGTGCCAGCAGTCGGACTAGCGGGAGGGGCCTAGCACGTGGCACGCAGTATTTT. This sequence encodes CASSRTSGRGLARGTQYF.